The 17 T cell receptor beta chains below come from one sample, sequenced in a study of blood T cells in healthy people across ages. It was with a sample-barcoded 5' primer and a J-beta primer mix that a second PCR of about 7 to 12 cycles was run. One entry per CDR3 protein, called by TCRdb with MiXCR from the 5' RACE reads. The table shows hundreds of thousands of distinct CDR3 sequences, with around a fifth occurring only once. Sequencing was performed on blood. The receptors were gathered from an older man in good health.

The sample holds many counts of this clonotype. This sequence joins TRBV5-1 and TRBJ2-3, with 14 positions matching TRBD2. Losses at the gene ends were 4 bases for V and 3 bases for J; bases not matched to a gene: 4. Germline V gene lookup returns CDR1 SGHRS and CDR2 YFSETQ. The CDR3 loop spans 16 amino acids. The CDR3 reads CASSLGLAGVTDTQYF. The DNA of the CDR3 is TGCGCCAGCAGCCTGGGACTAGCGGGAGTAACAGATACGCAGTATTTT.

This clonotype has more than one count but fewer than ten. This chain connects TRBV20-1 to TRBJ2-6; D ambiguous. This CDR3 has 17 residues. Germline V gene sequence: CDR1 DFQATT, CDR2 SNEGSKA (reference sequence). The V end lost 0 bases, the J end lost 0 bases, and 12 bases lay between the germline ends. This CDR3 is CSARDSQADSGANVLTF. CDR3 coding DNA: TGCAGTGCTAGAGATTCGCAGGCTGACTCTGGGGCCAACGTCCTGACTTTC.

This clonotype was seen once. The chain couples TRBV20-1 to TRBJ2-1, with TRBD2 identical over 7 bases. Germline loops: CDR1 DFQATT, CDR2 SNEGSKA (reference sequence). The CDR3 sequence is 14 residues long. V shed 0 bases, J shed 8 bases, and the junction held 7 bases outside the gene matches. The CDR3 DNA reads as TGCAGTGCTAGAGAGGGGACTACCATACATGAGCAGTTCTTC. It codes for CSAREGTTIHEQFF.

The V call is TRBV20-1, the J call TRBJ1-5, with TRBD1 matching over 8 bases. Germline loops: CDR1 DFQATT, CDR2 SNEGSKA (reference sequence). The CDR3 has 15 amino acids. V shed 6 bases, J shed 2 bases, and the junction held 9 bases outside the gene matches. The CDR3, as DNA: TGCAGTGCCACCCCTAAGACAGGGGGCAATCAGCCCCAGCATTTT. Amino acid sequence: CSATPKTGGNQPQHF.

This clonotype was counted a few times. This sequence joins TRBV3-1 and TRBJ2-2; no firm D call. V was trimmed by 4 bases and J by 0 bases, leaving 6 bases between them. This CDR3 contains 14 residues. Germline V gene lookup returns CDR1 LGHDT and CDR2 YNNKEL (reference sequence). CDR3 in amino acids: CASSRPSNTGELFF. The CDR3 nucleotides are TGTGCCAGCAGCCGTCCATCGAACACCGGGGAGCTGTTTTTT.

This clonotype appeared a few times. The chain has TRBV27 and TRBJ2-5, with D possibly TRBD1 on 6 matching bases. This CDR3 is 13 amino acids long. Germline CDR1 MNHEY, CDR2 SMNVEV (reference sequence). The V and J ends lost 4 bases and 3 bases respectively, with 9 bases between them. CDR3 region: CASSSDRKETQYF. The CDR3 bases are TGTGCCAGCAGTTCCGACAGGAAAGAGACCCAGTACTTC.

This clonotype was seen a few times. This chain uses TRBV7-2 with TRBJ2-7; no clear D. Trimming took 2 bases from V and 0 from J, leaving 14 bases between them. Germline CDR1 is SGHTA and CDR2 is FQGNSA. The CDR3 extends over 16 amino acids. The CDR3 protein is CASSLQPRGTSYEQYF. In nucleotides, the CDR3 is TGTGCCAGCAGCTTACAGCCCCGCGGAACCTCCTACGAGCAGTACTTC.

A note on this clonotype: A single base separates this from a much larger clone, so it may be a read error. The genes are TRBV6-2 or TRBV6-3 and TRBJ1-6, with a possible D match to TRBD1 (6 bases). Trimming removed 7 bases at V and 11 bases at J, with 21 bases between. The V gene's germline CDR1 is MNHEY and CDR2 SVGEGT. The CDR3 totals 15 residues. The CDR3, as DNA: TGTGCCAGCAACAGGGAATCTAAGGGGGATCCACCCCTCCACTTT. Translating it yields CASNRESKGDPPLHF.

There are a few counts of this clonotype. The chain recombines TRBV5-6 with TRBJ1-1; unclear D gene. The CDR3 has 14 residues. Germline loops: CDR1 SGHDT, CDR2 YYEEEE. The V and J ends lost 0 bases and 6 bases respectively, with 12 bases between them. The CDR3 loop reads CASSLGARMAEAFF. In DNA, the CDR3 is TGTGCCAGCAGCTTGGGGGCCCGAATGGCTGAAGCTTTCTTT.

The rearrangement links TRBV20-1 to TRBJ2-3, with no clear D. The CDR3 runs 14 residues. Per germline, CDR1 DFQATT and CDR2 SNEGSKA (reference sequence). V lost 1 base, J lost 3 bases, and 11 bases lay in between. CDR3 nucleotides: TGCAGTGCTAGAGGAGATCTGGGAACAGATACGCAGTATTTT. Translation: CSARGDLGTDTQYF.

V gene TRBV12-3 or TRBV12-4 combines with J gene TRBJ2-5; 10 bases line up with TRBD1. The DNA end favors TRBJ2-1, so the J call may be wrong. The CDR3 loop spans 14 amino acids. As DNA, the CDR3 is TGTGCCAGCAGTTTGGGGACAGGGGACTTCAAGCAGTTCTTC. It codes for CASSLGTGDFKQFF.

The CDR3 nucleotides read TGTGCCAGCAGGGATTCAGTGATTGCGGAAGCTTTCTTT. Its translation: CASRDSVIAEAFF. The gene calls are TRBV2 and TRBJ1-1, with no clear D. The germline gives CDR1 SNHLY, CDR2 FYNNEI. This CDR3 has 13 amino acids. V was shortened by 6 bases and J by 8 bases, with 16 bases between the two germline ends.

This clonotype appeared a few times. The chain carries TRBV13 and TRBJ2-5, with 7 nucleotides matching TRBD1. The CDR3 length is 15 residues. Germline V gene sequence: CDR1 PRHDT, CDR2 FYEKMQ (reference sequence). Unmatched junction bases numbered 15, after V lost 5 bases and J lost 9 bases. The CDR3 coding sequence is TGTGCCAGCAGCCCCCCGTCAACAGGGGTGGCGGCCCAGTACTTC. Translated: CASSPPSTGVAAQYF.

The CDR3 DNA reads TGTGCCACCAGCAGTAAGACGGGGAACACCATATATTTT. Its protein is CATSSKTGNTIYF. The chain couples TRBV15 to TRBJ1-3, with D uncertain. CDR3 size: 13 residues. Germline loops: CDR1 LNHNV, CDR2 YYDKDF (reference sequence). Trimming stripped 3 bases from V and 7 bases from J, with 10 bases between.

The chain recombines TRBV20-1 with TRBJ2-5, with TRBD2 identical over 13 bases. Germline CDR1 is DFQATT and CDR2 is SNEGSKA (reference sequence). CDR3 size: 16 residues. The ends lost 5 bases at V and 2 bases at J; junction bases unmatched: 8. In nucleotides, the CDR3 is TGCAGTGCTCCACCGGGACTAGCGGGACTACAAGAGACCCAGTACTTC. The encoded protein is CSAPPGLAGLQETQYF.

The V and J genes are TRBV7-6 and TRBJ2-2; 8 bases align to TRBD2. This CDR3 contains 15 residues. J was trimmed by 7 bases and V by 3 bases; bases with no gene match: 7. Per germline, CDR1 SGHVS and CDR2 FNYEAQ. This CDR3 reads CASSFREGYDGELFF. CDR3 DNA sequence: TGTGCCAGCAGCTTCCGGGAGGGCTATGACGGGGAGCTGTTTTTT.

This clonotype was detected only a few times. The gene calls are TRBV10-3 and TRBJ1-1; TRBD1 aligns across 7 bases. The CDR3 is 15 amino acids. The germline CDR1 and CDR2 sequences are ENHRY and SYGVKD. Trimming cost V 8 bases and J 7 bases; bases outside gene matches: 16. Here the CDR3 reads CAIQERGRGIDEAFF. The CDR3 region has the DNA TGTGCCATCCAAGAGCGGGGCAGGGGGATTGATGAAGCTTTCTTT.